This section outlines one T cell receptor beta chain sequence together with its context. This record belongs to a study of blood T cell repertoires in COVID-19. At the level of the study: From the United States, Italy and Spain came samples of acute and convalescent COVID-19. PBMCs, B-cell-depleted T cells, or T cells provided the cDNA or gDNA that made up the material.

The CDR3 contains 15 residues. Germline V gene lookup returns CDR1 LNHNV and CDR2 YYDKDF (reference sequence). V was pared by 0 bases and J by 10 bases, with 13 bases between. In the source study's methods: Estimation of nucleated cell counts relied on the amplification of reference gene primers. Only in-frame clones appear in the TCRdb table, and some are missing; sequencing was by immunoSEQ multiplex PCR. V and J calls plus clone size are reproduced from that table; the DNA served to infer D and trimming. The repertoire has under 400,000 clones, 90% of them found once; the top ten carry around 6.3%.

The chain carries TRBV15 and TRBJ1-6; D call uncertain. Sequencing was carried out using peripheral blood. The sequence derives from a man between 18 and 29 years old with active or convalescent COVID-19. The DNA for the CDR3 is TGTGCCACCAGCAGAGATCCGGAGGGTCAATCACCCCTCCACTTT. Its protein is CATSRDPEGQSPLHF.